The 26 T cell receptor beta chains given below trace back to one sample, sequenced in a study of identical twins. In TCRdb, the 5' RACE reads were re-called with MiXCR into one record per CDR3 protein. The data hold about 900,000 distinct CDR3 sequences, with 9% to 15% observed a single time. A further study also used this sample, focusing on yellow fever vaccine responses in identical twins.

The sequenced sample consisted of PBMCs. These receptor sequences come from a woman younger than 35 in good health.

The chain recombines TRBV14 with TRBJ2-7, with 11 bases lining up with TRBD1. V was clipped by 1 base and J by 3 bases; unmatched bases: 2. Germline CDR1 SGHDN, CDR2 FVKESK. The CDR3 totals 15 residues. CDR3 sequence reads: CASSQAGTGGYEQYV. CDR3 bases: TGTGCCAGCAGCCAAGCCGGGACAGGGGGCTACGAGCAGTACGTC.

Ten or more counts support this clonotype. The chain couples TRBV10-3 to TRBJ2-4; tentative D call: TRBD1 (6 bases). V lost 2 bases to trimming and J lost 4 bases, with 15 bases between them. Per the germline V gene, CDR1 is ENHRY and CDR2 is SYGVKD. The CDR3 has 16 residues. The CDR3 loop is CAISEGVGTTKNIQYF. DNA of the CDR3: TGTGCCATCAGTGAGGGGGTCGGGACAACTAAAAACATTCAGTACTTC.

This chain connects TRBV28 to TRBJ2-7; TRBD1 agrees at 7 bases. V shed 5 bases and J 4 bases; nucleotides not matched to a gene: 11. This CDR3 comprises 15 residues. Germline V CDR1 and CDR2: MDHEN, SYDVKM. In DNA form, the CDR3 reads TGTGCCAGCAGTCAGACAGGGTTGGGGGAATACGAGCAGTACTTC. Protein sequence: CASSQTGLGEYEQYF. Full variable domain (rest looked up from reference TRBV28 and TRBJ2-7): DVKVTQSSRYLVKRTGEKVFLECVQDMDHENMFWYRQDPGLGLRLIYFSYDVKMKEKGDIPEGYSVSREKKERFSLILESASTNQTSMYLCASSQTGLGEYEQYFGPGTRLTVT.

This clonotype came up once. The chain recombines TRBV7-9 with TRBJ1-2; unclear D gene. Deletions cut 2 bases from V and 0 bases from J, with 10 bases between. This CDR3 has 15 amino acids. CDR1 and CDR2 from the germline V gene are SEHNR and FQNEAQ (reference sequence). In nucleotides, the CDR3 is TGTGCCAGCAGCTTACTGTCCCCGACTAACTATGGCTACACCTTC. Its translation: CASSLLSPTNYGYTF.

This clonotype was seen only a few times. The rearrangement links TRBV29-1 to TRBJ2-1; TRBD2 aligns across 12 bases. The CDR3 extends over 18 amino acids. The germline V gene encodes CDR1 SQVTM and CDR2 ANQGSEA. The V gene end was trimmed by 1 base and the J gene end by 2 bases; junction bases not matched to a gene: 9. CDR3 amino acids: CSVEGASGRERTYNEQFF. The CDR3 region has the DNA TGCAGCGTTGAAGGGGCTAGCGGGAGGGAGAGAACCTACAATGAGCAGTTCTTC.

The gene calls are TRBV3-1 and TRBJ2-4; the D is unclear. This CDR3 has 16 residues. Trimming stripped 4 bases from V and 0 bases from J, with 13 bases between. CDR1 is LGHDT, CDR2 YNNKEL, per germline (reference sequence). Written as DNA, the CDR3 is TGTGCCAGCAGCCTTTCGACGTTACTAGCCAAAAACATTCAGTACTTC. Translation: CASSLSTLLAKNIQYF.

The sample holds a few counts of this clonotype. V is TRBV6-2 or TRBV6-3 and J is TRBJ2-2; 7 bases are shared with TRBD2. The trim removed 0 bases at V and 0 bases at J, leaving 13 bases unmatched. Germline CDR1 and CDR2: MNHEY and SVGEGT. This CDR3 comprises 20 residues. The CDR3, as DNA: TGTGCCAGCAGTTACTCGCTTTATGTCGGTGGGAGGGCGAACACCGGGGAGCTGTTTTTT. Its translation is CASSYSLYVGGRANTGELFF.

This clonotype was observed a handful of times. The CDR3 region is CASSQDFGGPEAFF. The CDR3 DNA reads TGTGCCAGCAGCCAAGATTTCGGAGGACCTGAAGCTTTCTTT. The chain carries TRBV3-1 and TRBJ1-1; D ambiguous. V was shortened by 0 bases and J by 6 bases, with 11 bases between the two germline ends. Germline V gene sequence: CDR1 LGHDT, CDR2 YNNKEL (reference sequence). The CDR3 length is 14 residues.

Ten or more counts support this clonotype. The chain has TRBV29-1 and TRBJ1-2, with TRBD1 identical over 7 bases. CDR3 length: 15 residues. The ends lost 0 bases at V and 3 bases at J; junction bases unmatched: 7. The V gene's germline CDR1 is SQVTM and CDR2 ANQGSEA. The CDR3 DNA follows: TGCAGCGTTGAAGATCTGGGCAGGGGGGACTATGGCTACACCTTC. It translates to CSVEDLGRGDYGYTF.

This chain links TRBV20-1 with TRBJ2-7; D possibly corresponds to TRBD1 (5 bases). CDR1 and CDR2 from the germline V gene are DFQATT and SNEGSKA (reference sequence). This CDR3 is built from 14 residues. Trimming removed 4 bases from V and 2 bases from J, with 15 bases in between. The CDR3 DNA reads TGCAGTGCTAATCTCCCCGGACAAACCTACGAGCAGTACTTC. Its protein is CSANLPGQTYEQYF.

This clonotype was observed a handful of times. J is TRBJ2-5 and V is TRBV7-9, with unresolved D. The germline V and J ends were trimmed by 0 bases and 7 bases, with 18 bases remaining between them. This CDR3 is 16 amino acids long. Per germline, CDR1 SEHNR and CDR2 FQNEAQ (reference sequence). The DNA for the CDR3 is TGTGCCAGCAGCTTAGCGTCGGGCGGACCCCCTAGGACCCAGTACTTC. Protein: CASSLASGGPPRTQYF.

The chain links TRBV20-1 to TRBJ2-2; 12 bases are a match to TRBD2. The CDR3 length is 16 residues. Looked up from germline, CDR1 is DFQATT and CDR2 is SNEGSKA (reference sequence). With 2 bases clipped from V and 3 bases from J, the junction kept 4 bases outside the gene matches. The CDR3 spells CSARRTSGKHTGELFF. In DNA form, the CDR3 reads TGCAGTGCTAGAAGGACTAGCGGGAAACACACCGGGGAGCTGTTTTTT.

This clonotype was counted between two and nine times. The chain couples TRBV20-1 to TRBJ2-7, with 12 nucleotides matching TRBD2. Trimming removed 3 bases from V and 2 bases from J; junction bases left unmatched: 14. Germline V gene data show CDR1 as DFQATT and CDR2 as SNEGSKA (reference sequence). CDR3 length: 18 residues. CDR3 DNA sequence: TGCAGTGCTAGCCGCCGGCTAGCGGGAGGGGACTCGGCCTACGAGCAGTACTTC. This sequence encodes CSASRRLAGGDSAYEQYF.

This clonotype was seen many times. CDR3 sequence: CASSLKGQTSGRRIYNEQFF. The CDR3 DNA reads as TGTGCCAGCAGTTTAAAGGGGCAGACTAGCGGGCGCCGGATCTACAATGAGCAGTTCTTC. The chain has TRBV12-3 or TRBV12-4 and TRBJ2-1; 10 bases agree with TRBD2. The CDR3 loop spans 20 amino acids. The J segment lost 3 bases and the V segment lost 2 bases, leaving 16 bases of the junction unmatched.

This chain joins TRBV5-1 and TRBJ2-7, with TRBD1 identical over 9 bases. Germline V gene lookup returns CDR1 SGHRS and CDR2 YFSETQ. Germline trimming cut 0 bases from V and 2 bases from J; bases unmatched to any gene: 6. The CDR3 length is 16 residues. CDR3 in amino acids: CASSLGGTGTPYEQYF. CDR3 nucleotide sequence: TGCGCCAGCAGCTTGGGAGGGACAGGGACCCCCTACGAGCAGTACTTC.

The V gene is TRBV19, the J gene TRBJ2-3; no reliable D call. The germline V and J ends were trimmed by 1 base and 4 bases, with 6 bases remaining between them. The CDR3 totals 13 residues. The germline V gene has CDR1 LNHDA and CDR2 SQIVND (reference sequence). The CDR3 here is CASSIGEADTQYF. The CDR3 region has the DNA TGTGCCAGTAGTATAGGCGAGGCAGATACGCAGTATTTT.

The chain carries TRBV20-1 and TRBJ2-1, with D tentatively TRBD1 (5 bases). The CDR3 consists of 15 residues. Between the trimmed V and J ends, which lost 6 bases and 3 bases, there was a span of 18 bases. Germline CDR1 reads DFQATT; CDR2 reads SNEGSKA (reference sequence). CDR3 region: CSAVGSAGIYNEQFF. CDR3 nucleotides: TGCAGTGCCGTTGGTTCCGCAGGGATCTACAATGAGCAGTTCTTC.

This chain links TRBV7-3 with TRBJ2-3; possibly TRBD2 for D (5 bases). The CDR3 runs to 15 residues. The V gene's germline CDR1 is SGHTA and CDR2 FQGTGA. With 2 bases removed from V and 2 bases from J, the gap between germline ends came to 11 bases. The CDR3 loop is CASSLSRDVTDTQYF. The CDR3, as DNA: TGTGCCAGCAGCTTATCCCGGGATGTCACAGATACGCAGTATTTT.

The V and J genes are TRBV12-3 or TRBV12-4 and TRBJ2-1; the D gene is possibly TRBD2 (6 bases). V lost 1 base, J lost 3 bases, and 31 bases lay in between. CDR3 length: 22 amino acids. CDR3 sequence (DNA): TGTGCCAGCAGTTTAGTCCGGCGGGTGGGGCAACCCCTTAGCGGCTTCTACAATGAGCAGTTCTTC. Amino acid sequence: CASSLVRRVGQPLSGFYNEQFF.

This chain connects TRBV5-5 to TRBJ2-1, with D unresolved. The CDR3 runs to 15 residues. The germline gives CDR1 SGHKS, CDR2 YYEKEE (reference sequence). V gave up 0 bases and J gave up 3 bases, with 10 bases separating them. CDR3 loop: CASSLGWADYNEQFF. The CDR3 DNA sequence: TGTGCCAGCAGCTTGGGGTGGGCCGACTACAATGAGCAGTTCTTC.

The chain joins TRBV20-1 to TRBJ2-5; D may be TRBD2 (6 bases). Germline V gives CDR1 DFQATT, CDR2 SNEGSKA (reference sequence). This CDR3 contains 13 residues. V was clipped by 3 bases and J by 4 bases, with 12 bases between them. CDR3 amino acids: CSASAWRGETQYF. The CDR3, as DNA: TGCAGTGCTAGTGCTTGGAGGGGAGAGACCCAGTACTTC.

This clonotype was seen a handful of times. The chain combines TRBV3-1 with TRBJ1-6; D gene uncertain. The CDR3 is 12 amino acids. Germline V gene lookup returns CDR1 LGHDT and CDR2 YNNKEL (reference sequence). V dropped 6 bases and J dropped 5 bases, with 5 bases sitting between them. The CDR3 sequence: CASRTDNSPLHF. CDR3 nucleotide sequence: TGTGCCAGCAGAACGGATAATTCACCCCTCCACTTT.

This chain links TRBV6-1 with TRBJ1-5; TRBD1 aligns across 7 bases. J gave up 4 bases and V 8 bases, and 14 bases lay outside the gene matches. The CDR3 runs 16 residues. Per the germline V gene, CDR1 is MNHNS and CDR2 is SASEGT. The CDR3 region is CASLSSVGTENQPQHF. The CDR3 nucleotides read TGTGCCAGCCTCTCCTCCGTAGGGACAGAGAATCAGCCCCAGCATTTT.

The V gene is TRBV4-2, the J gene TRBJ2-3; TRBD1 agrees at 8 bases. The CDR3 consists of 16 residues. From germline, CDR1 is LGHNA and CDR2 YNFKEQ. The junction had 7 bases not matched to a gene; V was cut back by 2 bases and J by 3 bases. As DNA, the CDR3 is TGTGCCAGCAGCCAAACGACAGGGGTTGGTACAGATACGCAGTATTTT. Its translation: CASSQTTGVGTDTQYF.

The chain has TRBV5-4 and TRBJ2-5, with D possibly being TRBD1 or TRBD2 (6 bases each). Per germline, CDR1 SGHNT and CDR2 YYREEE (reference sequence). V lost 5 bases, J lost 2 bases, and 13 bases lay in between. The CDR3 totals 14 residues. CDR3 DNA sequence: TGTGCCAGCAGTTGGAGGGGGGTACAAGAGACCCAGTACTTC. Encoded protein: CASSWRGVQETQYF.

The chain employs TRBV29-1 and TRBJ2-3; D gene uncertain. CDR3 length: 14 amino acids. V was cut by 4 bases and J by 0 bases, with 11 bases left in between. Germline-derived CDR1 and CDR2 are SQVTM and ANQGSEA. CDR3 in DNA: TGCAGCGTTGTAGAGGTCCTTAGCACAGATACGCAGTATTTT. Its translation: CSVVEVLSTDTQYF.